Listed here are 32 T cell receptor beta chains from one sample, sequenced in a study of regulatory T cells in long-lasting Graves disease. Time point noted: newly diagnosed GD, antithyroid drugs for less than 3 months. PBMC RNA served as the TCR library source. Building of the TCR beta libraries involved iRepertoire HTBI primers and Arm-PCR of CDR3 regions. TCRdb itself ran the multiplex PCR reads through MiXCR, one entry per CDR3 protein. Here the sample spans about 350,000 distinct CDR3 sequences, under 20% being singletons. The same sample was also studied in work on T cells in Graves' hyperthyroidism and ophthalmopathy.

The sequencing here drew on peripheral blood mononuclear cells (PBMCs), taken at new diagnosis, from a patient treated with antithyroid drugs. These receptors were collected from a woman aged 18-29 years with Graves disease.

This clonotype was observed a few times. The chain employs TRBV2 and TRBJ2-5, with D perhaps matching TRBD2 (5 bases). There are 14 residues in the CDR3. The germline V and J ends were trimmed by 5 bases and 5 bases, with 15 bases remaining between them. The germline gives CDR1 SNHLY, CDR2 FYNNEI. CDR3 protein: CASSTASFWETQYF. In DNA, the CDR3 is TGTGCCAGCAGTACGGCTAGCTTCTGGGAGACCCAGTACTTC.

This clonotype was seen at least ten times. The DNA for the CDR3 is TGTGCCAGCTCACCCGACAGCTTCAACACCGGGGAGCTGTTTTTT. Encoded protein: CASSPDSFNTGELFF. The rearrangement uses TRBV18 and TRBJ2-2, with D possibly being TRBD1 (5 bases). With 3 bases removed from V and 2 bases from J, the gap between germline ends came to 10 bases. The V gene's germline CDR1 is KGHSH and CDR2 LQKENI. The CDR3 is 15 residues long.

Only a few counts were recorded for this clonotype. V and J are TRBV2 and TRBJ1-6; D is uncertain. The V gene's germline CDR1 is SNHLY and CDR2 FYNNEI. V was pared by 8 bases and J by 4 bases, with 15 bases between. This CDR3 has 15 residues. The CDR3 loop reads CASSSATGYNSPLHF. Written as DNA, the CDR3 is TGTGCCAGCTCATCAGCAACCGGGTATAATTCACCCCTCCACTTT. Full variable domain (remainder filled in from reference TRBV2 and TRBJ1-6): EPEVTQTPSHQVTQMGQEVILRCVPISNHLYFYWYRQILGQKVEFLVSFYNNEISEKSEIFDDQFSVERPDGSNFTLKIRSTKLEDSAMYFCASSSATGYNSPLHFGNGTRLTVT.

V usage is TRBV24-1 and J usage is TRBJ1-1, with TRBD1 matching over 9 bases. Germline CDR1 and CDR2: KGHDR and SFDVKD. The CDR3 is 13 amino acids. With 10 bases clipped from V and 3 bases from J, the junction kept 5 bases outside the gene matches. The CDR3: CATGTGTHTEAFF. DNA for the CDR3: TGTGCCACTGGGACAGGGACCCACACTGAAGCTTTCTTT.

This clonotype turned up a few times. The rearrangement uses TRBV29-1 and TRBJ1-1; TRBD1 might be the D (5 bases). V lost 6 bases and J 7 bases, leaving 9 bases between the germline ends. Germline V CDR1 and CDR2: SQVTM, ANQGSEA. This CDR3 has 10 amino acids. CDR3 bases: TGCAGCGTGGGGGGTTTTGAAGCTTTCTTT. Translated: CSVGGFEAFF.

The CDR3 spells CASSLPGRTYEQYF. CDR3 nucleotides: TGCGCCAGCAGCTTACCGGGACGGACCTACGAGCAGTACTTC. This rearrangement joins TRBV5-1 to TRBJ2-7; the D call may be TRBD1 or TRBD2 (5 bases each). This CDR3 region has 14 residues. Trimming took 2 bases from V and 2 from J, leaving 11 bases between them. From germline, CDR1 is SGHRS and CDR2 YFSETQ. Drawing the rest from reference TRBV5-1 and TRBJ2-7, the complete variable domain is KAGVTQTPRYLIKTRGQQVTLSCSPISGHRSVSWYQQTPGQGLQFLFEYFSETQRNKGNFPGRFSGRQFSNSRSEMNVSTLELGDSALYLCASSLPGRTYEQYFGPGTRLTVT.

This clonotype was detected ten times or more. J is TRBJ2-1 and V is TRBV5-1; tentatively, D is TRBD1 (6 bases). The germline gives CDR1 SGHRS, CDR2 YFSETQ. The CDR3 spans 15 residues. Trimming took 2 bases from V and 1 from J, leaving 10 bases between them. In DNA form, the CDR3 reads TGCGCCAGCAGCTTAAACAGGGCTTCCTACAATGAGCAGTTCTTC. It yields the protein CASSLNRASYNEQFF.

This clonotype was detected only a few times. The chain employs TRBV7-8 and TRBJ2-6; D might be TRBD1 or TRBD2, each matching 5 bases. The CDR3 is made up of 21 amino acids. The V end was cut by 1 base, the J end by 0 bases, with 22 bases between. CDR1 and CDR2 (germline): SGHVS, FQNEAQ. CDR3 coding DNA: TGTGCCAGCAGCTTAGTCAACTATGGGGGATCTCAAAGCTCTGGGGCCAACGTCCTGACTTTC. It codes for CASSLVNYGGSQSSGANVLTF.

This clonotype has a count of ten or more. This chain joins TRBV10-3 and TRBJ2-7, with TRBD2 matching over 10 bases. Germline CDR1 is ENHRY and CDR2 is SYGVKD. This CDR3 is 16 amino acids long. With V trimmed by 3 bases and J by 0 bases, 5 bases remained unmatched. CDR3 nucleotide sequence: TGTGCCATCAGTGATACACTAGCGGGGCGCTCCTACGAGCAGTACTTC. Residues: CAISDTLAGRSYEQYF.

In DNA, the CDR3 is TGTGCCAGCAGTTTGGGGGGCGGCACAGGGCCCCTTATTTCACCCCTCCACTTT. This translates into CASSLGGGTGPLISPLHF. V is TRBV27 and J is TRBJ1-6; TRBD1 might be the D (6 bases). Germline loops: CDR1 MNHEY, CDR2 SMNVEV (reference sequence). The CDR3 is 18 amino acids. Trimming removed 3 bases at V and 9 bases at J, with 24 bases between.

This clonotype appeared a single time. This chain joins TRBV20-1 and TRBJ2-5, with D possibly being TRBD1 (6 bases). CDR1 DFQATT and CDR2 SNEGSKA come from the germline V gene (reference sequence). There are 12 residues in the CDR3. Trimming removed 8 bases from V and 2 bases from J, with 12 bases in between. CDR3: CSSGQVQETQYF. For the CDR3, the DNA is TGCAGTTCGGGACAAGTTCAAGAGACCCAGTACTTC.

The chain joins TRBV7-6 to TRBJ2-2; 10 positions match TRBD2. The V gene's germline CDR1 is SGHVS and CDR2 FNYEAQ. The CDR3 has 17 amino acids. J lost 5 bases, V lost 5 bases, and 11 bases had no gene match. The CDR3: CASSPSLAGVATGELFF. The CDR3 DNA reads as TGTGCCAGCAGCCCCTCCCTAGCGGGGGTAGCAACCGGGGAGCTGTTTTTT.

The V and J genes are TRBV2 and TRBJ1-3; no clear D. The V gene's germline CDR1 is SNHLY and CDR2 FYNNEI. There are 14 residues in the CDR3. Trimming shortened V by 2 bases and J by 2 bases, and 7 bases separated the two germline ends. The CDR3 here is CASSERTAGNTIYF. The CDR3 nucleotides read TGTGCCAGCAGTGAAAGAACCGCTGGAAACACCATATATTTT. The complete variable domain, with remaining parts taken from reference TRBV2 and TRBJ1-3, reads EPEVTQTPSHQVTQMGQEVILRCVPISNHLYFYWYRQILGQKVEFLVSFYNNEISEKSEIFDDQFSVERPDGSNFTLKIRSTKLEDSAMYFCASSERTAGNTIYFGEGSWLTVV.

CDR3 amino acids: CASTKTNRGLNHEQFF. The CDR3, as DNA: TGTGCCAGTACAAAGACAAACAGGGGGCTTAATCATGAGCAGTTCTTC. The chain uses TRBV19 and TRBJ2-1; 9 bases align to TRBD1. V lost 7 bases to trimming and J lost 8 bases; unmatched junction nucleotides: 15. This CDR3 spans 16 amino acids. The germline CDR1 and CDR2 sequences are LNHDA and SQIVND (reference sequence). The full variable domain, in which reference TRBV19 and TRBJ2-1 provide the parts outside the CDR3, is DGGITQSPKYLFRKEGQNVTLSCEQNLNHDAMYWYRQDPGQGLRLIYYSQIVNDFQKGDIAEGYSVSREKKESFPLTVTSAQKNPTAFYLCASTKTNRGLNHEQFFGPGTRLTVL.

The rearrangement links TRBV6-2 or TRBV6-3 to TRBJ1-2; D possibly corresponds to TRBD1 (6 bases). V was clipped by 5 bases and J by 8 bases, with 24 bases between them. This CDR3 comprises 16 residues. Germline V CDR1 and CDR2: MNHEY, SVGEGT. The CDR3 sequence: CASSERGLSRVRGYTF. The CDR3, as DNA: TGTGCCAGCAGTGAACGGGGGCTGAGCAGGGTGAGGGGCTACACCTTC.

This clonotype turned up a few times. This rearrangement joins TRBV18 to TRBJ2-7; D is perhaps TRBD2 (6 bases). Germline V gene data show CDR1 as KGHSH and CDR2 as LQKENI. V gave up 6 bases and J gave up 13 bases, with 25 bases separating them. This CDR3 comprises 14 residues. DNA for the CDR3: TGTGCCAGCTCTCATCCGGGCGGGGACGCACTCGTTTACTTC. Its translation is CASSHPGGDALVYF.

Comments on this clonotype: A much more abundant neighbour one base away suggests this may be a read error. The J gene is TRBJ2-7, the V gene TRBV5-1; 7 bases are shared with TRBD1. The CDR3 is 14 residues long. Germline assignment: CDR1 SGHRS and CDR2 YFSETQ. The CDR3 spells CASSLGDSLAEQCF. Written as DNA, the CDR3 is TGCGCCAGCAGCTTGGGGGACAGTCTCGCCGAGCAGTGCTTC. Together with reference TRBV5-1 and TRBJ2-7, the CDR3 gives the full variable domain: KAGVTQTPRYLIKTRGQQVTLSCSPISGHRSVSWYQQTPGQGLQFLFEYFSETQRNKGNFPGRFSGRQFSNSRSEMNVSTLELGDSALYLCASSLGDSLAEQCFGPGTRLTVT.

This clonotype was counted between two and nine times. J is TRBJ2-6 and V is TRBV5-1, with a possible D match to TRBD1 (6 bases). Trimming cost V 6 bases and J 0 bases, with 13 bases left between them. Per germline, CDR1 SGHRS and CDR2 YFSETQ. The CDR3 sequence is 16 residues long. The CDR3 DNA is TGCGCCAGCACCCGGACAGCCGCCTCTGGGGCCAACGTCCTGACTTTC. This sequence encodes CASTRTAASGANVLTF.

The chain employs TRBV15 and TRBJ2-1; 10 positions agree with TRBD2. CDR1 and CDR2 from the germline V gene are LNHNV and YYDKDF (reference sequence). Unmatched junction bases numbered 2, after V lost 8 bases and J lost 4 bases. The CDR3 loop spans 13 amino acids. The CDR3 nucleotides read TGTGCCACCGAAGCGGGGGGGTACAATGAGCAGTTCTTC. Translation: CATEAGGYNEQFF. Full variable domain (outside the CDR3, taken from reference TRBV15 and TRBJ2-1): DAMVIQNPRYQVTQFGKPVTLSCSQTLNHNVMYWYQQKSSQAPKLLFHYYDKDFNNEADTPDNFQSRRPNTSFCFLDIRSPGLGDTAMYLCATEAGGYNEQFFGPGTRLTVL.

This clonotype was recorded at least ten times. The chain employs TRBV28 and TRBJ2-7, with D hard to call. CDR1 is MDHEN and CDR2 is SYDVKM in the germline V gene. This CDR3 has 20 amino acids. The V and J ends lost 3 bases and 3 bases respectively, with 30 bases between them. CDR3 sequence (DNA): TGTGCCAGCAGTTTTGGTCCTCTCTTTTCGCTTGGGCAGAAGAACTACGAGCAGTACTTC. As protein: CASSFGPLFSLGQKNYEQYF. Together with reference TRBV28 and TRBJ2-7, the CDR3 gives the full variable domain: DVKVTQSSRYLVKRTGEKVFLECVQDMDHENMFWYRQDPGLGLRLIYFSYDVKMKEKGDIPEGYSVSREKKERFSLILESASTNQTSMYLCASSFGPLFSLGQKNYEQYFGPGTRLTVT.

This clonotype was recorded at least ten times. The V gene is TRBV5-1, the J gene TRBJ2-7; D is ambiguous. V dropped 4 bases and J dropped 4 bases, with 12 bases sitting between them. The CDR3 runs 13 residues. Germline CDR1 SGHRS, CDR2 YFSETQ. The CDR3 reads CASSPTNGYEQYF. Written as DNA, the CDR3 is TGCGCCAGCAGCCCAACCAACGGGTACGAGCAGTACTTC.

The chain combines TRBV4-2 with TRBJ1-6; possible D gene TRBD1, 6 bases. Germline V gives CDR1 LGHNA, CDR2 YNFKEQ. CDR3 length: 15 amino acids. V was pared by 0 bases and J by 7 bases, with 10 bases between. Here the CDR3 reads CASSQDQGRNSPLHF. CDR3 nucleotides: TGTGCCAGCAGCCAAGATCAGGGGAGGAATTCACCCCTCCACTTT.

This clonotype was observed at least ten times. The V and J genes are TRBV5-6 and TRBJ1-1; D is unclear. This CDR3 comprises 16 residues. Trimming cost V 0 bases and J 1 base, with 13 bases left between them. Germline V gene sequence: CDR1 SGHDT, CDR2 YYEEEE. CDR3 in amino acids: CASSLVWGRGNTEAFF. Here the CDR3 DNA reads TGTGCCAGCAGCTTGGTCTGGGGAAGAGGGAACACTGAAGCTTTCTTT.

About this clonotype itself: A much larger clone differs by one base, so this may be a read error. The chain uses TRBV7-3 and TRBJ2-3; 9 bases fit TRBD1. V dropped 5 bases and J dropped 1; count of bases not matched to a gene: 7. Germline CDR1 is SGHTA and CDR2 is FQGTGA. CDR3 length equals 16 residues. The CDR3 is CASSPTRTGGTDTQYF. CDR3 bases: TGTGCCAGCAGCCCGACCAGGACAGGGGGCACAGATACGCAGTATTTT. The whole variable domain, remainder taken from reference TRBV7-3 and TRBJ2-3, is GAGVSQTPSNKVTEKGKYVELRCDPISGHTALYWYRQSLGQGPEFLIYFQGTGAADDSGLPNDRFFAVRPEGSVSTLKIQRTERGDSAVYLCASSPTRTGGTDTQYFGPGTRLTVL.

The chain combines TRBV5-6 with TRBJ2-3, with D unclear. The ends were cut back, 4 bases at V and 0 bases at J, with 9 bases in the middle. Germline V lookup: CDR1 SGHDT, CDR2 YYEEEE. This CDR3 is 14 amino acids long. CDR3 in amino acids: CASSIGGSTDTQYF. DNA of the CDR3: TGTGCCAGCAGCATAGGTGGGAGCACAGATACGCAGTATTTT. The entire variable domain, with the rest obtained from reference TRBV5-6 and TRBJ2-3, is as follows: DAGVTQSPTHLIKTRGQQVTLRCSPKSGHDTVSWYQQALGQGPQFIFQYYEEEERQRGNFPDRFSGHQFPNYSSELNVNALLLGDSALYLCASSIGGSTDTQYFGPGTRLTVL.

This clonotype came up a few times. The V call is TRBV7-9, the J call TRBJ2-5; D tentatively fits TRBD1 or TRBD2 (5 bases each). In germline, CDR1 is SEHNR, CDR2 FQNEAQ (reference sequence). There are 13 residues in the CDR3. Trimming cost V 7 bases and J 1 base, with 10 bases left between them. The CDR3 spells CASNRGGQETQYF. DNA for the CDR3: TGTGCCAGCAATCGGGGCGGCCAAGAGACCCAGTACTTC.

Many counts were recorded for this clonotype. The chain joins TRBV3-1 to TRBJ2-1, with 10 bases lining up with TRBD2. CDR3 size: 22 residues. Germline trimming cut 0 bases from V and 0 bases from J; bases unmatched to any gene: 17. Germline V gives CDR1 LGHDT, CDR2 YNNKEL (reference sequence). For the CDR3, the DNA is TGTGCCAGCAGCCAAGATCACGTTCCTAGCGGGGGCCCAAATCGCTCCTACAATGAGCAGTTCTTC. Protein: CASSQDHVPSGGPNRSYNEQFF.

This clonotype was detected ten times or more. The chain recombines TRBV20-1 with TRBJ2-7, with 14 bases matching TRBD2. The germline CDR1 and CDR2 sequences are DFQATT and SNEGSKA (reference sequence). The CDR3 sequence is 17 residues long. The trim removed 5 bases at V and 2 bases at J, leaving 11 bases unmatched. Here the CDR3 reads CSAPRLAGGPIAYEQYF. CDR3 coding DNA: TGCAGTGCTCCCCGACTAGCGGGAGGGCCAATTGCCTACGAGCAGTACTTC.

This clonotype was counted many times. This rearrangement joins TRBV2 to TRBJ1-1; weak D call: TRBD1 (5 bases). This CDR3 is 16 amino acids long. Per germline, CDR1 SNHLY and CDR2 FYNNEI. Deletions cut 6 bases from V and 3 bases from J, with 20 bases between. The CDR3 DNA reads as TGTGCCAGCAGAGGAGGGGAGGGATCATGGGACACTGAAGCTTTCTTT. Translated: CASRGGEGSWDTEAFF.

In this sample, this clonotype turned up many times. The rearrangement joins TRBV7-3 to TRBJ2-5; perhaps D is TRBD1 or TRBD2 (5 bases each). Germline V CDR1 and CDR2: SGHTA, FQGTGA. The CDR3 is 17 amino acids. Between the trimmed V and J ends, which lost 4 bases and 1 base, there was a span of 19 bases. This CDR3 is CASSSSYRDHGQETQYF. CDR3 coding DNA: TGTGCCAGCAGCTCGTCCTACCGGGACCACGGCCAAGAGACCCAGTACTTC.

This chain joins TRBV5-1 and TRBJ2-7; D uncertain. V was shortened by 0 bases and J by 5 bases, with 9 bases between the two germline ends. The germline V gene encodes CDR1 SGHRS and CDR2 YFSETQ. The CDR3 totals 13 residues. CDR3 sequence: CASSLAVQDEQYF. In nucleotides, the CDR3 is TGCGCCAGCAGCTTGGCTGTCCAGGACGAGCAGTACTTC.

V is TRBV5-4 and J is TRBJ1-1, with D possibly matching TRBD1 (5 bases). Germline CDR1 SGHNT, CDR2 YYREEE (reference sequence). V lost 0 bases to trimming and J lost 1 base, with 10 bases between them. The CDR3 length is 15 residues. The CDR3 spells CASSLAGLANTEAFF. The CDR3 nucleotides read TGTGCCAGCAGCTTGGCAGGGTTGGCGAACACTGAAGCTTTCTTT.